This TCR beta chain was found in a study of PD-L1 blockade in urothelial cancer. This clone was observed once. Synthetically made TCR analog templates were put into each PCR as spikes. Only in-frame clones appear in the TCRdb table, and some are missing; sequencing was by immunoSEQ multiplex PCR. The data hold 45,000 to 55,000 clones, with 70% to 80% observed a single time. Time point of the sample: pretreatment peripheral blood. Patients had locally advanced or metastatic urothelial carcinoma. This sequence was found in a man between 65 and 85 years old with urothelial cancer. The sample here was PBMCs, taken around atezolizumab (anti-PD-L1) treatment.

CDR3 in DNA: TGTGCCAGCAGTCCGGTGTCCGAGGGCACCATATATTTT. It specifies CASSPVSEGTIYF. The chain has TRBV2 and TRBJ1-3; D is ambiguous. Looked up from germline, CDR1 is SNHLY and CDR2 is FYNNEI. The V and J ends lost 5 bases and 9 bases respectively, with 14 bases between them. The CDR3 totals 13 residues.